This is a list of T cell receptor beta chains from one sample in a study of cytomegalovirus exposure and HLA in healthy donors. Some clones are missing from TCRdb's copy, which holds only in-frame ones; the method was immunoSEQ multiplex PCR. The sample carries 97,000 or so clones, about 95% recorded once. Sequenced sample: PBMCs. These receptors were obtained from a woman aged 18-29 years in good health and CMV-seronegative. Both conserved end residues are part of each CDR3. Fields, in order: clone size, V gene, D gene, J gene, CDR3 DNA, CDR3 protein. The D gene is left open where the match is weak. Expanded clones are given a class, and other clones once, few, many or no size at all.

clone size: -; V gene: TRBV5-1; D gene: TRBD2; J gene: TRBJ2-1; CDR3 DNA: TGCGCCAGCAGCTTGGTAGCCCGGCGGGAGGGTGATGAGCAGTTCTTC; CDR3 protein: CASSLVARREGDEQFF
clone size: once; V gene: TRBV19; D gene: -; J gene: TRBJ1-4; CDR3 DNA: TGTGCCAGTAGTATAACACCCCAGGGGACTAATGAAAAACTGTTTTTT; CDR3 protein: CASSITPQGTNEKLFF
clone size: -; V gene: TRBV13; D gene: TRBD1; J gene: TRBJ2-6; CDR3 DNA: TGTGCCAGCAGCACCCGGACAGGGGGCGTTCTCGGGGCCAACGTCCTGACTTTC; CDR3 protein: CASSTRTGGVLGANVLTF
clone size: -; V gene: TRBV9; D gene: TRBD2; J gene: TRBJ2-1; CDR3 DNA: TGTGCCAGCAGCGTAGAACTAGCGGGAGTCAATGAGCAGTTCTTC; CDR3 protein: CASSVELAGVNEQFF
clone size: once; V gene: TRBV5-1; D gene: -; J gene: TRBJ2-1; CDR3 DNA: TGCGCCAGCAGCTTCAACAGCAATGAGCAGTTCTTC; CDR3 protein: CASSFNSNEQFF
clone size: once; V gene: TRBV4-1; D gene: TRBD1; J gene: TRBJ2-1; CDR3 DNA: TGCGCCAGCAGCCAAGAAGCCTCCGGGACAGGGGGTACTGAGCAGTTCTTC; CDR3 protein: CASSQEASGTGGTEQFF
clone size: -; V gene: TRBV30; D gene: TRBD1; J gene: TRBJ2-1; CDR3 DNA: TGTGCCTGGAGTGTGTGGGGGACAGTTGTCCATGAGCAGTTCTTC; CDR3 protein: CAWSVWGTVVHEQFF
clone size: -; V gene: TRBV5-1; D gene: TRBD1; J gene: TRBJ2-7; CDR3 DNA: TGCGCCAGCAGCTTCCAGACAGGGGCCTACGAGCAGTACTTC; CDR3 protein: CASSFQTGAYEQYF
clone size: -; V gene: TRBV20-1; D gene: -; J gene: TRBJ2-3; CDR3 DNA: TGCAGTGCTAGAGAACAGGGAGCGCAGTATTTT; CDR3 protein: CSAREQGAQYF
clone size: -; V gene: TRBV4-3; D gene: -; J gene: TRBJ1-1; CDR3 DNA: TGCGCCAGCAGCCAAGCTACGAACACTGAAGCTTTCTTT; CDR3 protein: CASSQATNTEAFF
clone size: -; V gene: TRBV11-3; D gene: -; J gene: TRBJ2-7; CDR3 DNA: TGTGCCAGCAGCTTATCCACGGGGGTAATCCTGCGGCAGTACTTC; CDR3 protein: CASSLSTGVILRQYF
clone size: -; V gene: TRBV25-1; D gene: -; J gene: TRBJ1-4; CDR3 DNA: TGTGCCAGCAGACCGTGGGGGGGTTGGGGGCCTCGTAATGAAAAACTGTTTTTT; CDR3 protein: CASRPWGGWGPRNEKLFF
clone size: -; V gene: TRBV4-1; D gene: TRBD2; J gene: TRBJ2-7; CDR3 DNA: TGCGCCAGCAGCCAACCCGGGACTAGCGGGCGCTACGAGCAGTACTTC; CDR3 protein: CASSQPGTSGRYEQYF
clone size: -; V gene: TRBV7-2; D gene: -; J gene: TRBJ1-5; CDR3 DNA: TGTGCCAGCAGCTTTAGCGTTTGGGGGGAGGATCAGCCCCAGCATTTT; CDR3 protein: CASSFSVWGEDQPQHF
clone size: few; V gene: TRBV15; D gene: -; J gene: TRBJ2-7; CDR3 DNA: TGTGCCACCAGCAGAGATCTTAGCGTCAGTGGCGAGCAGTACTTC; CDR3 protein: CATSRDLSVSGEQYF
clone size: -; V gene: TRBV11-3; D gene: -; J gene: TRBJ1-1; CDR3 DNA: TGTGCCAGCAGCCTGCGGGGGGGGGACACTGAAGCTTTCTTT; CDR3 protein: CASSLRGGDTEAFF
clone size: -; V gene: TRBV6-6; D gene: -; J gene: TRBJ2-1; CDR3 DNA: TGTGCCAGCAGTTGGGGACTGGCTCCCCCTAATGAGCAGTTCTTC; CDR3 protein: CASSWGLAPPNEQFF
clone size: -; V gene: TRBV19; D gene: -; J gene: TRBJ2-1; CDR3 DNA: TGTGCCAGCCGCTATCGGGGGATCAATGAGCAGTTCTTC; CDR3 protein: CASRYRGINEQFF